The 27 T cell receptor beta chains below all came from one sample that was sequenced in a study of OX40 agonist ivuxolimab in advanced cancers. Repertoires were generated with immunoSEQ multiplex PCR, while TCRdb's copy carries only in-frame clones and drops some. The sample shows tens of thousands of clones, approximately 91% of them seen only once. The sample consisted of CD4+ or CD8+ T cells sorted from blood, taken in a trial of the OX40 agonist ivuxolimab. Source of these receptors: an adult with an advanced solid tumor such as melanoma, head and neck, liver or kidney cancer.

V and J are TRBV2 and TRBJ1-1; D uncertain. The CDR3 runs 9 residues. Germline CDR1 reads SNHLY; CDR2 reads FYNNEI. The ends were cut back, 11 bases at V and 7 bases at J, with 8 bases in the middle. DNA for the CDR3: TGTGCCGTTGGGTTTGAAGCTTTCTTT. Translating gives CAVGFEAFF.

The J gene is TRBJ2-5, the V gene TRBV27, with D possibly TRBD1 on 5 matching bases. This CDR3 is 13 amino acids long. Germline CDR1 and CDR2: MNHEY and SMNVEV (reference sequence). V gave up 6 bases and J gave up 4 bases, with 12 bases separating them. In DNA, the CDR3 is TGTGCCAGCAGGCTAACAGGCCTAGAGACCCAGTACTTC. Residues: CASRLTGLETQYF.

There are a few counts of this clone. The gene calls are TRBV7-2 and TRBJ2-7; D is perhaps TRBD1 (8 bases). The CDR3 runs 14 residues. V gave up 8 bases and J gave up 6 bases, with 20 bases separating them. Germline V gene lookup returns CDR1 SGHTA and CDR2 FQGNSA. DNA of the CDR3: TGTGCCAGCGCACAGGGGGGGGAGTGGAGCGAGCAGTACTTC. Its protein is CASAQGGEWSEQYF.

The chain has TRBV7-2 and TRBJ2-3; D not resolved. The CDR3 spans 16 residues. The V end was cut by 1 base, the J end by 2 bases, with 13 bases between. Per germline, CDR1 SGHTA and CDR2 FQGNSA. This chain's CDR3 is CASSLEATTFTDTQYF. The CDR3 bases are TGTGCCAGCAGCTTAGAGGCTACAACATTCACAGATACGCAGTATTTT.

CDR3 sequence: CATSRDRVAGYTF. The CDR3 DNA is TGTGCCACCAGCAGAGATCGTGTAGCTGGCTACACCTTC. V usage is TRBV15 and J usage is TRBJ1-2; D ambiguous. In germline, CDR1 is LNHNV, CDR2 YYDKDF (reference sequence). CDR3 length equals 13 residues. Trimming took 0 bases from V and 7 from J, leaving 9 bases between them.

The chain employs TRBV5-4 and TRBJ2-1, with 9 bases that match TRBD2. There are 17 residues in the CDR3. In germline, CDR1 is SGHNT, CDR2 YYREEE (reference sequence). The V and J ends lost 2 bases and 2 bases, in that order; junction bases with no gene match: 8. This CDR3 is CASSLPGAGGTYNEQFF. CDR3 nucleotides: TGTGCCAGCAGCTTACCCGGAGCGGGAGGAACCTACAATGAGCAGTTCTTC.

The J gene is TRBJ2-7, the V gene TRBV9, with TRBD1 matching 10 bases. CDR3 length: 14 residues. Germline loops: CDR1 SGDLS, CDR2 YYNGEE. V lost 0 bases, J lost 6 bases, and 3 bases stayed unmatched. Here the CDR3 reads CASSVVGQGSEQYF. As DNA, the CDR3 is TGTGCCAGCAGCGTAGTGGGACAGGGGTCCGAGCAGTACTTC.

The V call is TRBV2, the J call TRBJ2-3; 7 bases are a match to TRBD2. Losses at the gene ends were 6 bases for V and 2 bases for J; bases not matched to a gene: 2. The CDR3 is made up of 13 amino acids. Per the germline V gene, CDR1 is SNHLY and CDR2 is FYNNEI. The CDR3: CASSLAVTDTQYF. The CDR3 DNA reads as TGTGCCAGCAGCCTAGCGGTCACAGATACGCAGTATTTT. Combining the CDR3 with reference TRBV2 and TRBJ2-3 gives the whole variable domain EPEVTQTPSHQVTQMGQEVILRCVPISNHLYFYWYRQILGQKVEFLVSFYNNEISEKSEIFDDQFSVERPDGSNFTLKIRSTKLEDSAMYFCASSLAVTDTQYFGPGTRLTVL.

CDR3 amino acids: CASSSNILPDHYGHSGANVLTF. In nucleotides, the CDR3 is TGTGCCAGCAGTTCAAATATCCTCCCCGACCATTATGGCCACTCTGGGGCCAACGTCCTGACTTTC. The chain is built from TRBV28 and TRBJ2-6; D gene ambiguous. The CDR3 spans 22 residues. Germline CDR1 reads MDHEN; CDR2 reads SYDVKM. Between the trimmed V and J ends, which lost 4 bases and 0 bases, there was a span of 28 bases.

This clone appeared a few times. The chain recombines TRBV10-2 with TRBJ1-2, with 7 bases identical to TRBD1. The CDR3 consists of 15 residues. J gave up 1 base and V 4 bases, and 6 bases lay outside the gene matches. Germline V gene lookup returns CDR1 WSHSY and CDR2 SAAADI. The CDR3, as DNA: TGCGCCAGCAGTGGTCAGGGGGTTAATAACTATGGCTACACCTTC. It yields the protein CASSGQGVNNYGYTF.

The rearrangement joins TRBV30 to TRBJ2-1; the match to TRBD2 covers 9 bases. The junction had 12 bases not matched to a gene; V was cut back by 8 bases and J by 7 bases. The CDR3 is made up of 14 amino acids. The germline CDR1 and CDR2 sequences are GTSNPN and SVGIG (reference sequence). The CDR3 here is CAAGLGGGVNEQFF. CDR3 DNA sequence: TGTGCCGCGGGTTTAGGCGGGGGGGTTAATGAGCAGTTCTTC.

This clone has just a few counts. The chain couples TRBV11-2 to TRBJ2-5; 9 positions agree with TRBD2. Trimming removed 4 bases from V and 5 bases from J; junction bases left unmatched: 8. Germline V gene lookup returns CDR1 SGHAT and CDR2 FQNNGV. There are 15 residues in the CDR3. Written as DNA, the CDR3 is TGTGCCAGCAGCTACCCAGCGGGGGGATGGGAGACCCAGTACTTC. Its translation is CASSYPAGGWETQYF.

This rearrangement joins TRBV28 to TRBJ2-1, with 11 bases aligning to TRBD2. Looked up from germline, CDR1 is MDHEN and CDR2 is SYDVKM. CDR3 length: 15 residues. J lost 8 bases, V lost 5 bases, and 8 bases had no gene match. The CDR3 coding sequence is TGTGCCAGCAGTCCCTATAGCGGGGGGGCATATGAGCAGTTCTTC. Its protein product is CASSPYSGGAYEQFF.

The V gene is TRBV18, the J gene TRBJ2-2, with D possibly called TRBD1 or TRBD2 (6 bases each). Trimming removed 3 bases at V and 3 bases at J, with 14 bases between. The germline V gene encodes CDR1 KGHSH and CDR2 LQKENI. The CDR3 length is 16 residues. CDR3 nucleotide sequence: TGTGCCAGCTCACCTTTTGGGGGGCGCGACACCGGGGAGCTGTTTTTT. Translated: CASSPFGGRDTGELFF.

This clone was seen once. The chain carries TRBV10-1 and TRBJ2-3, with D unresolved. Germline V gives CDR1 WNHNN, CDR2 SYGVQD (reference sequence). V was clipped by 3 bases and J by 4 bases, with 11 bases between them. This CDR3 has 14 residues. Written as DNA, the CDR3 is TGCGCCAGCAGTGACGGGTCTGGCGCAGATACGCAGTATTTT. It is translated as CASSDGSGADTQYF.

This clone was observed a handful of times. The chain's CDR3 is CASSRDRAGDEQFF. In DNA form, the CDR3 reads TGTGCCAGCTCTCGGGACAGGGCCGGGGATGAGCAGTTCTTC. This chain connects TRBV18 to TRBJ2-1, with 9 bases aligning to TRBD1. Trimming removed 6 bases from V and 8 bases from J; junction bases left unmatched: 8. Germline lookup yields CDR1 KGHSH and CDR2 LQKENI. CDR3 size: 14 residues.

Turning to this clone: Different DNA sequences within this sample yield the same CDR3. The rearrangement links TRBV18 to TRBJ2-7; 7 nucleotides line up with TRBD1. CDR1 and CDR2 from the germline V gene are KGHSH and LQKENI. The CDR3 has 14 amino acids. The trim removed 3 bases at V and 2 bases at J, leaving 4 bases unmatched. The CDR3 protein is CASSPGTETYEQYF. CDR3 coding DNA: TGTGCCAGCTCACCTGGGACAGAGACCTACGAGCAGTACTTC.

This chain joins TRBV9 and TRBJ2-1, with 9 bases that match TRBD1. The germline V gene encodes CDR1 SGDLS and CDR2 YYNGEE. J gave up 7 bases and V 0 bases, and 11 bases lay outside the gene matches. The CDR3 totals 17 residues. The CDR3 spells CASSVGSGQGLMNEQFF. DNA of the CDR3: TGTGCCAGCAGCGTAGGGTCCGGACAGGGGCTTATGAATGAGCAGTTCTTC.

Here the CDR3 reads CASSYQTSGANVLTF. The CDR3 region has the DNA TGTGCCAGCAGTTACCAGACTTCTGGGGCCAACGTCCTGACTTTC. The rearrangement joins TRBV28 to TRBJ2-6; no clear D gene. V lost 4 bases, J lost 1 base, and 8 bases lay in between. The V gene's germline CDR1 is MDHEN and CDR2 SYDVKM. The CDR3 spans 15 residues.

This chain joins TRBV7-3 and TRBJ2-3; D is unresolved. CDR1 SGHTA and CDR2 FQGTGA come from the germline V gene. V was pared by 4 bases and J by 2 bases, with 1 base between. The CDR3 consists of 11 residues. CDR3 protein: CASSSTDTQYF. For the CDR3, the DNA is TGTGCCAGCAGCTCCACAGATACGCAGTATTTT.

The V call is TRBV19, the J call TRBJ1-2; maybe TRBD1 (5 bases). The germline gives CDR1 LNHDA, CDR2 SQIVND (reference sequence). CDR3 length equals 15 residues. Trimming removed 0 bases at V and 7 bases at J, with 15 bases between. CDR3 in DNA: TGTGCCAGTAGTATAGATCTCCAGACGGGGACTGGCTACACCTTC. Its translation is CASSIDLQTGTGYTF.

The count of this clone is one. The rearrangement uses TRBV7-2 and TRBJ2-3; D gene uncertain. The length of the CDR3 is 14 residues. V lost 1 base, J lost 5 bases, and 10 bases lay in between. Germline CDR1 SGHTA, CDR2 FQGNSA. The CDR3: CASSLGAEKDTQYF. The CDR3 region has the DNA TGTGCCAGCAGCTTAGGGGCGGAGAAAGATACGCAGTATTTT.

This clone appeared once. The chain combines TRBV5-1 with TRBJ2-1; D is unclear. Per the germline V gene, CDR1 is SGHRS and CDR2 is YFSETQ. Trimming cost V 0 bases and J 9 bases, with 10 bases left between them. This CDR3 is built from 13 residues. The CDR3 DNA is TGCGCCAGCAGCTTGGTTCCCCTCGGTGAGCAGTTCTTC. Its translation is CASSLVPLGEQFF.

This chain joins TRBV27 and TRBJ2-1, with 8 positions matching TRBD1. Trimming took 4 bases from V and 8 from J; bases not matched to a gene: 16. The CDR3 sequence is 17 residues long. Per the germline V gene, CDR1 is MNHEY and CDR2 is SMNVEV (reference sequence). The CDR3 sequence is CASSSRTGGPQIYEQFF. CDR3 DNA: TGTGCCAGCAGTTCACGAACAGGGGGTCCTCAGATATATGAGCAGTTCTTC.

This sequence joins TRBV4-1 and TRBJ1-4; a possible D gene is TRBD1 (5 bases). Germline V gives CDR1 MGHRA, CDR2 YSYEKL. This CDR3 has 18 amino acids. V was shortened by 0 bases and J by 3 bases, with 17 bases between the two germline ends. CDR3 sequence reads: CASSQEVPGRGANEKLFF. The CDR3 coding sequence is TGCGCCAGCAGCCAAGAAGTCCCAGGGAGGGGAGCTAATGAAAAACTGTTTTTT.

This chain connects TRBV5-5 to TRBJ2-3, with 14 bases aligning to TRBD2. The CDR3 loop spans 19 amino acids. CDR1 SGHKS and CDR2 YYEKEE come from the germline V gene (reference sequence). V shed 3 bases and J 6 bases; nucleotides not matched to a gene: 15. The chain's CDR3 is CASSSLTSGGALVVDTQYF. The DNA for the CDR3 is TGTGCCAGCAGCTCCCTGACTAGCGGGGGGGCCTTAGTCGTGGATACGCAGTATTTT.

V and J are TRBV19 and TRBJ1-3; no clear D. From germline, CDR1 is LNHDA and CDR2 SQIVND (reference sequence). V was pared by 7 bases and J by 5 bases, with 12 bases between. The CDR3 consists of 13 residues. CDR3 region: CASTMGGRNTIYF. For the CDR3, the DNA is TGTGCCAGTACCATGGGAGGGAGAAACACCATATATTTT.